The 10 T cell receptor beta chains in this list originate from one sample, sequenced in a study of OX40 agonist ivuxolimab in advanced cancers. The repertoire was sequenced with immunoSEQ multiplex PCR; TCRdb's copy has only in-frame clones and lacks some. The sample includes about 30,000 clones, roughly four fifths of them seen just once. Sample: CD4+ or CD8+ T cells sorted from blood, taken in a trial of the OX40 agonist ivuxolimab. The receptors stem from an adult with an advanced solid tumor such as melanoma, head and neck, liver or kidney cancer.

J is TRBJ2-1 and V is TRBV29-1; 11 nucleotides align to TRBD2. The CDR3 length is 18 residues. CDR1 SQVTM and CDR2 ANQGSEA come from the germline V gene. J gave up 1 base and V 1 base, and 9 bases lay outside the gene matches. The CDR3 spells CSVEGTSGSRRSYNEQFF. As DNA, the CDR3 is TGCAGCGTTGAAGGTACTAGCGGGAGTCGTAGGTCCTACAATGAGCAGTTCTTC.

This clone counts as medium-sized. V usage is TRBV6-5 and J usage is TRBJ1-3; perhaps TRBD1 as D (6 bases). In germline, CDR1 is MNHEY, CDR2 SVGAGI. The CDR3 is 13 residues long. The V gene lost 9 bases and the J gene lost 0 bases, with 9 bases spanning the gap. CDR3 coding DNA: TGTGCCAGTGGACAGAGCTCTGGAAACACCATATATTTT. Translation: CASGQSSGNTIYF.

The chain links TRBV6-1 to TRBJ1-5; TRBD1 matches 9 bases. V was clipped by 11 bases and J by 8 bases; unmatched bases: 16. There are 15 residues in the CDR3. The germline gives CDR1 MNHNS, CDR2 SASEGT. CDR3 region: CAGNAGTGKSKPQHF. In DNA, the CDR3 is TGTGCCGGAAACGCCGGGACAGGGAAGAGCAAGCCCCAGCATTTT.

The chain has TRBV7-9 and TRBJ2-7; the D gene is possibly TRBD2 (5 bases). CDR1 and CDR2 from the germline V gene are SEHNR and FQNEAQ (reference sequence). Trimming removed 4 bases from V and 3 bases from J, with 16 bases in between. The CDR3 has 15 residues. CDR3 loop: CASSYSDRGYYEQYF. The CDR3 coding sequence is TGTGCCAGCAGCTATTCTGACCGGGGATACTACGAGCAGTACTTC.

The J gene is TRBJ1-1, the V gene TRBV4-2; D unclear. The CDR3 consists of 13 residues. Germline values: CDR1 LGHNA, CDR2 YNFKEQ. V lost 2 bases to trimming and J lost 4 bases, with 8 bases between them. The CDR3 reads CASSQWASTEAFF. The CDR3 nucleotides read TGTGCCAGCAGCCAATGGGCTTCCACTGAAGCTTTCTTT.

The chain is built from TRBV27 and TRBJ2-4; 9 nucleotides agree with TRBD1. Germline CDR1 MNHEY, CDR2 SMNVEV (reference sequence). The CDR3 has 14 residues. V dropped 2 bases and J dropped 6; count of bases not matched to a gene: 2. This CDR3 reads CASSLGGQGNIQYF. The CDR3 bases are TGTGCCAGCAGTTTAGGGGGACAGGGAAACATTCAGTACTTC.

This clone came up a few times. The rearrangement links TRBV19 to TRBJ2-2; no clear D. Trimming removed 4 bases from V and 0 bases from J, with 9 bases in between. CDR1 and CDR2 from the germline V gene are LNHDA and SQIVND (reference sequence). CDR3 size: 15 residues. CDR3: CASSTYSPNTGELFF. DNA for the CDR3: TGTGCCAGTAGTACGTATTCCCCGAACACCGGGGAGCTGTTTTTT.

Concerning this clone itself: Additional DNA sequences in this sample encode the identical CDR3. This chain uses TRBV15 with TRBJ1-1; 10 positions match TRBD1. The CDR3 consists of 13 residues. Germline CDR1 is LNHNV and CDR2 is YYDKDF (reference sequence). V was pared by 1 base and J by 7 bases, with 0 bases of the junction left unmatched. In DNA form, the CDR3 reads TGTGCCACCAGCAGAGGGGACAGGGGTGAAGCTTTCTTT. Residues: CATSRGDRGEAFF.

This clone turned up a few times. The same CDR3 can be traced to other DNA sequences in this sample. The chain joins TRBV11-1 to TRBJ1-1; D uncertain. The CDR3 is made up of 14 amino acids. V lost 3 bases, J lost 0 bases, and 8 bases lay in between. Germline values: CDR1 SGHAT, CDR2 FQDESV (reference sequence). The CDR3, as DNA: TGTGCCAGCAGCTTGGGAAGATTGAACACTGAAGCTTTCTTT. Amino acids: CASSLGRLNTEAFF.

Details on this clone: One end of the junction varies from germline; a read error may be responsible. The J gene is TRBJ1-2, the V gene TRBV4-1, with D perhaps matching TRBD1 (5 bases). This CDR3 has 15 residues. Per germline, CDR1 MGHRA and CDR2 YSYEKL. CDR3 sequence (DNA): TGCGCCAGCAGCCAAGATCCTGGACACCCGGATGGCTACGCCTTC. It translates to CASSQDPGHPDGYAF.